One and the same sample provided the 29 T cell receptor beta chains below, sequenced in a study of human T cells and chemical hapten exposure. TCRdb re-analysed the RACE reads in MiXCR, keeping a single row per CDR3 protein. Counted here are 300,000 to 450,000 distinct CDR3 sequences, 4% to 6% occurring once; the ten biggest clones make up just over 2.5%. Time point of the sample: pre-sensitization, week 0. Treatment noted: therapeutic diphenylcyclopropenone sensitization with weekly scalp DPC. Sequencing was performed on whole blood, taken in connection with sensitization to the hapten diphenylcyclopropenone (DPC). These receptors were obtained from a woman between 50 and 59 years old with alopecia areata. Some clones in this sample may be carry-over from other donors' samples.

Remarks on this clonotype: A much larger clone differs from this one at a single base, so this may be a read error. The CDR3 end shows no conserved phenylalanine or tryptophan, and so a read error is likely. The CDR3 loop is CSARDLRRLDYEQYY. In nucleotides, the CDR3 is TGCAGTGCTAGAGATCTCAGGCGCTTGGACTACGAGCAGTACTAC. The gene calls are TRBV20-1 and TRBJ2-7; D ambiguous. Trimming shortened V by 0 bases and J by 3 bases, and 15 bases separated the two germline ends. From germline, CDR1 is DFQATT and CDR2 SNEGSKA (reference sequence). The CDR3 covers 15 residues.

This clonotype was seen more than once but under ten times. The chain links TRBV3-1 to TRBJ2-5, with 8 bases lining up with TRBD2. J gave up 6 bases and V 3 bases, and 3 bases lay outside the gene matches. The CDR3 extends over 13 amino acids. From germline, CDR1 is LGHDT and CDR2 YNNKEL (reference sequence). The CDR3 is CASSQTSAQTQYF. The CDR3 bases are TGTGCCAGCAGCCAGACTAGCGCCCAGACCCAGTACTTC.

The table lists this clonotype with many counts. V and J are TRBV5-1 and TRBJ2-5; D not certain. The CDR3 is 14 amino acids. Germline CDR1 SGHRS, CDR2 YFSETQ. V lost 3 bases and J lost 2, with 11 bases in between. This CDR3 reads CASSSNALQETQYF. For the CDR3, the DNA is TGCGCCAGCAGCTCCAATGCTTTGCAAGAGACCCAGTACTTC.

This clonotype occurred many times. The CDR3 bases are TGTGCCAGCAGTTTTCTTCCGGGACAGGGGTATCCAGATACGCAGTATTTT. Amino acid sequence: CASSFLPGQGYPDTQYF. The chain is built from TRBV12-3 or TRBV12-4 and TRBJ2-3, with 10 bases aligning to TRBD1. CDR3 length: 17 residues. With V trimmed by 3 bases and J by 4 bases, 10 bases remained unmatched.

This clonotype was counted many times. The V call is TRBV7-9, the J call TRBJ1-1; maybe TRBD1 (5 bases). Trimming shortened V by 5 bases and J by 4 bases, and 17 bases separated the two germline ends. The CDR3 loop spans 15 amino acids. Germline V CDR1 and CDR2: SEHNR, FQNEAQ (reference sequence). The CDR3 region is CASSPSPGRGTEAFF. CDR3 DNA: TGTGCCAGCAGCCCTAGTCCAGGGCGGGGCACTGAAGCTTTCTTT.

In this sample, this clonotype turned up many times. V and J are TRBV20-1 and TRBJ2-1, with TRBD2 matching over 10 bases. There are 14 residues in the CDR3. Germline V lookup: CDR1 DFQATT, CDR2 SNEGSKA (reference sequence). J lost 8 bases, V lost 6 bases, and 10 bases had no gene match. The CDR3 bases are TGCAGTGCACCCCTAGCGGGAGTCGGGCATGAGCAGTTCTTC. Protein product: CSAPLAGVGHEQFF.

This clonotype turned up a few times. The J gene is TRBJ2-1, the V gene TRBV6-2 or TRBV6-3, with a weak D call TRBD2 (6 bases). This CDR3 comprises 11 residues. CDR1 is MNHEY, CDR2 SVGEGT, per germline. V shed 6 bases and J shed 12 bases, with 12 bases lying between them. The CDR3 nucleotides are TGTGCCAGCAGAACGGAGGGCGGGCAGTTCTTC. Protein: CASRTEGGQFF.

This clonotype was detected only a few times. The rearrangement joins TRBV29-1 to TRBJ2-7; D may be TRBD2 (5 bases). Per germline, CDR1 SQVTM and CDR2 ANQGSEA. The V end lost 2 bases, the J end lost 3 bases, and 8 bases lay between the germline ends. The CDR3 length is 12 residues. The CDR3 sequence: CSVERGNYEQYF. The CDR3 DNA reads as TGCAGCGTTGAAAGAGGGAACTACGAGCAGTACTTC.

This clonotype was detected many times. The V and J genes are TRBV27 and TRBJ2-3, with 8 bases matching TRBD2. CDR3 size: 14 residues. Germline assignment: CDR1 MNHEY and CDR2 SMNVEV (reference sequence). V trimming: 6 bases; J trimming: 3 bases; junction bases outside the gene matches: 5. This chain's CDR3 is CASRAGVVTDTQYF. CDR3 sequence (DNA): TGTGCCAGCAGAGCGGGAGTAGTTACAGATACGCAGTATTTT.

This clonotype was counted only a few times. This chain links TRBV6-1 with TRBJ2-1; 9 bases fit TRBD2. The J segment lost 3 bases and the V segment lost 7 bases, leaving 10 bases of the junction unmatched. CDR3 size: 16 residues. The germline gives CDR1 MNHNS, CDR2 SASEGT. CDR3: CASTTVLAGVYNEQFF. In DNA, the CDR3 is TGTGCCAGCACCACTGTCTTAGCGGGAGTCTACAATGAGCAGTTCTTC.

This clonotype was seen repeatedly, ten times or more. The chain is built from TRBV20-1 and TRBJ2-3, with D hard to call. Germline V gene data show CDR1 as DFQATT and CDR2 as SNEGSKA (reference sequence). The V end lost 0 bases, the J end lost 6 bases, and 13 bases lay between the germline ends. The CDR3 consists of 14 residues. CDR3 sequence reads: CSARDPGPQDTQYF. CDR3 DNA sequence: TGCAGTGCTAGAGATCCCGGACCCCAGGATACGCAGTATTTT.

This clonotype came up many times. The rearrangement links TRBV5-6 to TRBJ2-1, with a tentative D call TRBD2 (5 bases). V was trimmed by 4 bases and J by 3 bases, leaving 20 bases between them. CDR1 SGHDT and CDR2 YYEEEE come from the germline V gene. This CDR3 region has 17 residues. CDR3 nucleotides: TGTGCCAGCAGCGCGCTACCGGGGTCCTCGGACTACAATGAGCAGTTCTTC. It codes for CASSALPGSSDYNEQFF.

This clonotype was observed at least ten times. The chain links TRBV7-8 to TRBJ2-2; TRBD2 matches at 11 bases. The CDR3 sequence is 20 residues long. J gave up 0 bases and V 3 bases, and 12 bases lay outside the gene matches. Germline values: CDR1 SGHVS, CDR2 FQNEAQ. As DNA, the CDR3 is TGTGCCAGCAGCTTCAGTAGGGGAGTAGCGGGAGGGCCGAACACCGGGGAGCTGTTTTTT. Translation: CASSFSRGVAGGPNTGELFF. The full variable domain, its missing parts supplied by reference TRBV7-8 and TRBJ2-2, is GAGVSQSPRYKVAKRGQDVALRCDPISGHVSLFWYQQALGQGPEFLTYFQNEAQLDKSGLPSDRFFAERPEGSVSTLKIQRTQQEDSAVYLCASSFSRGVAGGPNTGELFFGEGSRLTVL.

The chain carries TRBV6-6 and TRBJ1-1; possibly TRBD1 for D (5 bases). CDR1 is MNHNY and CDR2 is SVGAGI in the germline V gene (reference sequence). V was clipped by 6 bases and J by 8 bases, with 16 bases between them. This CDR3 comprises 13 residues. The CDR3 sequence is CASSRAGLSEAFF. CDR3 DNA: TGTGCCAGCAGCCGTGCAGGGTTAAGCGAAGCTTTCTTT.

The chain couples TRBV6-5 to TRBJ2-1, with D perhaps matching TRBD1 or TRBD2 (5 bases each). The V gene lost 2 bases and the J gene lost 7 bases, with 12 bases spanning the gap. The CDR3 has 14 amino acids. Germline V gene sequence: CDR1 MNHEY, CDR2 SVGAGI. CDR3 residues: CASSYGGLRNEQFF. Here the CDR3 DNA reads TGTGCCAGCAGTTACGGGGGATTGAGGAATGAGCAGTTCTTC.

This clonotype appeared a few times. This chain uses TRBV7-2 with TRBJ1-3; the D is unclear. The CDR3 consists of 14 residues. Deletions cut 0 bases from V and 4 bases from J, with 7 bases between. Germline values: CDR1 SGHTA, CDR2 FQGNSA. The CDR3, as DNA: TGTGCCAGCAGCTTAGCGTCAGGAGGAAACACCATATATTTT. Translation gives CASSLASGGNTIYF.

This clonotype was seen a few times. The J gene is TRBJ2-3, the V gene TRBV2, with no clear D. The CDR3 spans 13 residues. CDR1 SNHLY and CDR2 FYNNEI come from the germline V gene. V lost 2 bases, J lost 1 base, and 4 bases lay in between. Written as DNA, the CDR3 is TGTGCCAGCAGTGAACGCCGCACAGATACGCAGTATTTT. Translated, it gives CASSERRTDTQYF.

The chain is built from TRBV4-1 and TRBJ1-3; 9 bases match TRBD1. V lost 3 bases, J lost 5 bases, and 14 bases stayed unmatched. This CDR3 spans 18 amino acids. The germline V gene has CDR1 MGHRA and CDR2 YSYEKL. CDR3 nucleotides: TGCGCCAGCAGCCACACTTCGACAGGGGGAGGAATACGAAACACCATATATTTT. Translation gives CASSHTSTGGGIRNTIYF.

Concerning this clonotype: This may arise from a read error, as a much more abundant clone is one base away. The missing conserved phenylalanine or tryptophan at the end of this CDR3 makes a read error likely. The V gene is TRBV9, the J gene TRBJ1-1; D is perhaps TRBD1 (5 bases). Trimming removed 4 bases at V and 1 base at J, with 11 bases between. Germline lookup yields CDR1 SGDLS and CDR2 YYNGEE. There are 14 residues in the CDR3. CDR3 nucleotide sequence: TGTGCCAGCAGCACAGGAATAGGGAACACTGAAGCTTTCCTT. Translating it yields CASSTGIGNTEAFL.

This clonotype showed up many times. This chain uses TRBV20-1 with TRBJ2-7; tentatively, D is TRBD1 or TRBD2 (5 bases each). The length of the CDR3 is 14 residues. Per germline, CDR1 DFQATT and CDR2 SNEGSKA (reference sequence). V dropped 5 bases and J dropped 7 bases, with 21 bases sitting between them. CDR3 loop: CSALRVRSGREQYF. As DNA, the CDR3 is TGCAGTGCTCTCAGGGTACGTTCGGGACGGGAGCAGTACTTC.

About this clonotype: A much bigger clone sits one base away, suggesting this may be a read error. The conserved phenylalanine or tryptophan normally closing the CDR3 is absent here, so this likely arose from a read error. The CDR3 DNA reads as TGTGCCAGCAGTGTCTCCTCGCCCGGGACTGGTAGCAATCAGCCCCAGCATTTA. Translation gives CASSVSSPGTGSNQPQHL. The rearrangement joins TRBV27 to TRBJ1-5; possibly TRBD1 for D (5 bases). Germline CDR1 reads MNHEY; CDR2 reads SMNVEV (reference sequence). V was pared by 5 bases and J by 0 bases, with 20 bases between. The CDR3 sequence is 18 residues long.

This clonotype was seen many times. J is TRBJ2-2 and V is TRBV29-1; 7 bases are a match to TRBD2. Germline V CDR1 and CDR2: SQVTM, ANQGSEA. The length of the CDR3 is 12 residues. Losses at the gene ends were 7 bases for V and 6 bases for J; bases not matched to a gene: 5. In DNA form, the CDR3 reads TGCAGCGGGGCGGGGGTTTCCGGGGAGCTGTTTTTT. It yields the protein CSGAGVSGELFF.

This clonotype was seen a few times. This chain links TRBV28 with TRBJ2-7; D is undetermined. The germline CDR1 and CDR2 sequences are MDHEN and SYDVKM. The CDR3 is 13 residues long. With 2 bases removed from V and 5 bases from J, the gap between germline ends came to 10 bases. CDR3 in amino acids: CASSLGKLHEQYF. CDR3 in DNA: TGTGCCAGCAGTTTAGGGAAGCTCCACGAGCAGTACTTC.

This chain uses TRBV7-9 with TRBJ1-1; D might be TRBD1 (5 bases). This CDR3 has 15 amino acids. Germline values: CDR1 SEHNR, CDR2 FQNEAQ (reference sequence). V lost 4 bases and J lost 0, with 12 bases in between. The CDR3 nucleotides read TGTGCCAGCAGCTCTTGGACGGGACTGAACACTGAAGCTTTCTTT. Protein: CASSSWTGLNTEAFF. Full variable domain (missing parts from reference TRBV7-9 and TRBJ1-1): DTGVSQNPRHKITKRGQNVTFRCDPISEHNRLYWYRQTLGQGPEFLTYFQNEAQLEKSRLLSDRFSAERPKGSFSTLEIQRTEQGDSAMYLCASSSWTGLNTEAFFGQGTRLTVV.

This clonotype has a count of ten or more. The gene calls are TRBV7-9 and TRBJ2-7, with D possibly matching TRBD1 (6 bases). This CDR3 has 13 residues. Trimming pared 7 bases from V and 2 bases from J, leaving 12 bases between. CDR1 is SEHNR, CDR2 FQNEAQ, per germline (reference sequence). CDR3 DNA sequence: TGTGCCAGCACCAGGACAGAGACCTACGAGCAGTACTTC. Translating it yields CASTRTETYEQYF.

This clonotype appeared many times. This chain links TRBV7-2 with TRBJ2-7; possible D gene TRBD2, 5 bases. The V end was cut by 4 bases, the J end by 6 bases, with 13 bases between. The CDR3 loop spans 13 amino acids. Germline values: CDR1 SGHTA, CDR2 FQGNSA. The CDR3 loop is CASSSSLAPEQYF. In DNA form, the CDR3 reads TGTGCCAGCAGCTCGTCTCTAGCCCCCGAGCAGTACTTC.

This clonotype was recorded at least ten times. The chain has TRBV5-6 and TRBJ1-3; no clear D gene. Trimming removed 2 bases from V and 3 bases from J, with 3 bases in between. CDR3 length: 12 amino acids. Germline CDR1 SGHDT, CDR2 YYEEEE. CDR3 residues: CASSFNGNTIYF. In nucleotides, the CDR3 is TGTGCCAGCAGCTTCAATGGAAACACCATATATTTT. Looking up the rest from reference TRBV5-6 and TRBJ1-3 gives the full variable domain: DAGVTQSPTHLIKTRGQQVTLRCSPKSGHDTVSWYQQALGQGPQFIFQYYEEEERQRGNFPDRFSGHQFPNYSSELNVNALLLGDSALYLCASSFNGNTIYFGEGSWLTVV.

The CDR3 sequence is CSVTRGLGTGELFF. The CDR3 DNA is TGCAGCGTCACGAGGGGTCTAGGCACCGGGGAGCTGTTTTTT. The J gene is TRBJ2-2, the V gene TRBV29-1; TRBD1 or TRBD2 may be the D gene (5 bases each). Trimming took off 6 bases at V and 4 bases at J, with 15 bases between the two ends. This CDR3 region has 14 residues. The germline gives CDR1 SQVTM, CDR2 ANQGSEA.

Here the CDR3 reads CASSQEGGNTEAFF. CDR3 nucleotides: TGTGCCAGCAGCCAAGAGGGAGGGAACACTGAAGCTTTCTTT. This chain uses TRBV3-1 with TRBJ1-1; D unclear. The CDR3 spans 14 residues. V lost 0 bases to trimming and J lost 1 base, with 6 bases between them. The germline CDR1 and CDR2 sequences are LGHDT and YNNKEL (reference sequence).